Each of the 28 T cell receptor beta chains below was sequenced from the same sample in a study of shared clonotypes between healthy human individuals (TCRdb year 2020). The library was generated by the immunoSEQ multiplex PCR assay. This is the immuneACCESS table as TCRdb keeps it, with only in-frame sequences that have V and J called. A part of the clones is gone; compared with another copy, unresolved V genes explain less than half, and the rest is unexplained. The sample table holds over a million clones, of which roughly 95% were seen once. The ten most abundant clones make up roughly 1.1% of the sample. The sequenced sample consisted of naive CD4+ T cells sorted from blood. The cell subset or site label on this specimen signifies: CD45RA+ positively selected. The receptors here all came from a man aged 25 to 45 in good health.

The rearrangement uses TRBV28 and TRBJ1-2; weak D call: TRBD1 (5 bases). The length of the CDR3 is 14 residues. V lost 1 base to trimming and J lost 5 bases, with 11 bases between them. Looked up from germline, CDR1 is MDHEN and CDR2 is SYDVKM. The CDR3 nucleotides are TGTGCCAGCAGTTTATCTTCAGGGATTTATGGCTACACCTTC. Its translation: CASSLSSGIYGYTF.

The rearrangement links TRBV10-2 to TRBJ2-2, with 11 nucleotides matching TRBD2. J lost 7 bases, V lost 0 bases, and 16 bases had no gene match. Germline V gene data show CDR1 as WSHSY and CDR2 as SAAADI. This CDR3 is built from 20 residues. The DNA for the CDR3 is TGCGCCAGCAGTGAGTCGAGTCTAGCGGGAGGTCCAAAAGGTGTCGGGGAGCTGTTTTTT. Translated, it gives CASSESSLAGGPKGVGELFF.

The genes are TRBV2 and TRBJ2-3, with D possibly called TRBD1 or TRBD2 (5 bases each). Trimming cost V 2 bases and J 6 bases, with 12 bases left between them. Looked up from germline, CDR1 is SNHLY and CDR2 is FYNNEI. The CDR3 consists of 14 residues. In DNA, the CDR3 is TGTGCCAGCAGTGAAATGGGGGTGGAGGATACGCAGTATTTT. Its translation is CASSEMGVEDTQYF.

This clone was detected once. CDR3 loop: CASSIVNRNGYTF. Here the CDR3 DNA reads TGTGCCAGTAGTATAGTTAACAGAAACGGCTACACCTTC. V usage is TRBV19 and J usage is TRBJ1-2; D is unresolved. The CDR3 length is 13 residues. Germline CDR1 reads LNHDA; CDR2 reads SQIVND (reference sequence). V dropped 1 base and J dropped 8 bases, with 11 bases sitting between them. The full variable domain, rest sourced from reference TRBV19 and TRBJ1-2, is DGGITQSPKYLFRKEGQNVTLSCEQNLNHDAMYWYRQDPGQGLRLIYYSQIVNDFQKGDIAEGYSVSREKKESFPLTVTSAQKNPTAFYLCASSIVNRNGYTFGSGTRLTVV.

The rearrangement joins TRBV9 to TRBJ2-1; a weak D match, TRBD1 (6 bases). V was clipped by 1 base and J by 10 bases, with 12 bases between them. This CDR3 has 13 amino acids. Germline V gives CDR1 SGDLS, CDR2 YYNGEE. The CDR3: CASSVSSGGEQFF. The CDR3 region has the DNA TGTGCCAGCAGCGTATCTTCTGGGGGCGAGCAGTTCTTC. Full variable domain (missing parts from reference TRBV9 and TRBJ2-1): DSGVTQTPKHLITATGQRVTLRCSPRSGDLSVYWYQQSLDQGLQFLIQYYNGEERAKGNILERFSAQQFPDLHSELNLSSLELGDSALYFCASSVSSGGEQFFGPGTRLTVL.

The rearrangement joins TRBV14 to TRBJ2-7; 9 positions match TRBD1. CDR1 and CDR2 (germline): SGHDN, FVKESK. The CDR3 loop spans 15 amino acids. J was trimmed by 0 bases and V by 5 bases; bases with no gene match: 5. Written as DNA, the CDR3 is TGTGCCAGCAGCGCGGGACAGGGTCTCTCCTACGAGCAGTACTTC. Translating gives CASSAGQGLSYEQYF.

The chain links TRBV6-1 to TRBJ2-5, with TRBD1 matching over 11 bases. Germline V gene sequence: CDR1 MNHNS, CDR2 SASEGT. This CDR3 has 14 residues. Trimming removed 5 bases from V and 3 bases from J; junction bases left unmatched: 2. The CDR3 region is CASSRDRGKETQYF. The CDR3 region has the DNA TGTGCCAGCAGTCGGGACAGGGGGAAAGAGACCCAGTACTTC.

This clone occurred once. The chain recombines TRBV5-4 with TRBJ2-7; weak D call: TRBD2 (6 bases). The V gene's germline CDR1 is SGHNT and CDR2 YYREEE (reference sequence). Trimming took 4 bases from V and 2 from J, leaving 10 bases between them. The CDR3 has 13 residues. Here the CDR3 DNA reads TGTGCCAGCAGCGATCCGGGAGCCTACGAGCAGTACTTC. Encoded protein: CASSDPGAYEQYF.

J is TRBJ1-1 and V is TRBV11-2; 8 bases align to TRBD1. V shed 6 bases and J 1 base; nucleotides not matched to a gene: 10. Germline loops: CDR1 SGHAT, CDR2 FQNNGV. The CDR3 covers 16 residues. The CDR3 is CASSYPQGQGNTEAFF. CDR3 coding DNA: TGTGCCAGCAGTTACCCTCAAGGACAGGGGAACACTGAAGCTTTCTTT.

The chain links TRBV28 to TRBJ1-5, with D possibly TRBD1 on 5 matching bases. CDR3 length: 16 amino acids. V lost 7 bases and J 4 bases, leaving 20 bases between the germline ends. From germline, CDR1 is MDHEN and CDR2 SYDVKM. Here the CDR3 DNA reads TGTGCCAGCATCCCCCACTGGGGGGGTAGGAATCAGCCCCAGCATTTT. Translation gives CASIPHWGGRNQPQHF.

This sequence joins TRBV6-1 and TRBJ2-1, with D possibly being TRBD2 (7 bases). Germline V gives CDR1 MNHNS, CDR2 SASEGT. The CDR3 totals 15 residues. V was cut by 4 bases and J by 8 bases, with 18 bases left in between. CDR3 DNA sequence: TGTGCCAGCAGTGGATCAGAGGCGGGGGCCCATGAGCAGTTCTTC. Translated, it gives CASSGSEAGAHEQFF.

This chain uses TRBV5-1 with TRBJ2-4, with 7 bases lining up with TRBD2. The trim removed 0 bases at V and 6 bases at J, leaving 6 bases unmatched. This CDR3 region has 15 residues. Germline values: CDR1 SGHRS, CDR2 YFSETQ. The CDR3 region is CASSLDRGRANIQYF. In DNA, the CDR3 is TGCGCCAGCAGCTTGGATCGCGGGAGAGCAAACATTCAGTACTTC.

V and J are TRBV4-1 and TRBJ2-7; 11 nucleotides agree with TRBD2. Trimming took 0 bases from V and 3 from J; bases not matched to a gene: 10. CDR1 is MGHRA and CDR2 is YSYEKL in the germline V gene. The CDR3 is 18 amino acids. CDR3 DNA sequence: TGCGCCAGCAGCCAAGATCGGCAACTGACTAGCGGGGACTACGAGCAGTACTTC. Translation: CASSQDRQLTSGDYEQYF.

This clone appeared once. The chain uses TRBV5-5 and TRBJ2-6; 8 bases match TRBD1. Trimming cost V 0 bases and J 0 bases; bases outside gene matches: 5. Germline V gene lookup returns CDR1 SGHKS and CDR2 YYEKEE (reference sequence). The CDR3 is made up of 18 amino acids. The CDR3 is CASSLAVGQGSGANVLTF. The CDR3 nucleotides are TGTGCCAGCAGCTTGGCCGTAGGACAGGGCTCTGGGGCCAACGTCCTGACTTTC.

CDR3 coding DNA: TGTGCCTGGAGTTCGGGGGAGGGCCGATTCCTGATCACAGATACGCAGTATTTT. It is translated as CAWSSGEGRFLITDTQYF. The chain combines TRBV30 with TRBJ2-3; the match to TRBD2 covers 7 bases. The junction had 16 bases not matched to a gene; V was cut back by 2 bases and J by 2 bases. The CDR3 is 18 residues long. Per the germline V gene, CDR1 is GTSNPN and CDR2 is SVGIG (reference sequence).

The chain joins TRBV27 to TRBJ2-5; D is perhaps TRBD2 (7 bases). Trimming shortened V by 8 bases and J by 3 bases, and 16 bases separated the two germline ends. Germline V gene sequence: CDR1 MNHEY, CDR2 SMNVEV (reference sequence). CDR3 length: 14 residues. CDR3 loop: CASAKRGGEETQYF. The CDR3 DNA reads TGTGCCAGCGCTAAGAGGGGGGGGGAAGAGACCCAGTACTTC.

J is TRBJ2-6 and V is TRBV7-2; D uncertain. Deletions cut 5 bases from V and 0 bases from J, with 8 bases between. The V gene's germline CDR1 is SGHTA and CDR2 FQGNSA. The CDR3 consists of 15 residues. CDR3 sequence: CASSRLNSGANVLTF. The CDR3 DNA reads TGTGCCAGCAGCCGCTTGAACTCTGGGGCCAACGTCCTGACTTTC.

The chain combines TRBV7-6 with TRBJ2-3, with TRBD2 matching over 11 bases. Germline assignment: CDR1 SGHVS and CDR2 FNYEAQ. CDR3 size: 16 residues. The junction had 4 bases not matched to a gene; V was cut back by 2 bases and J by 3 bases. The CDR3, as DNA: TGTGCCAGCAGCTTATTTTCTAGCGGGAGGACAGATACGCAGTATTTT. This translates into CASSLFSSGRTDTQYF.

This chain uses TRBV6-1 with TRBJ2-5; 7 bases are shared with TRBD2. Germline CDR1 reads MNHNS; CDR2 reads SASEGT. The V gene end was trimmed by 7 bases and the J gene end by 5 bases; junction bases not matched to a gene: 10. The CDR3 extends over 14 amino acids. Written as DNA, the CDR3 is TGTGCCAGCACCGGGACTATGTTGTTTGAGACCCAGTACTTC. This sequence encodes CASTGTMLFETQYF.

The chain recombines TRBV27 with TRBJ2-7, with a weak D call TRBD2 (5 bases). In germline, CDR1 is MNHEY, CDR2 SMNVEV (reference sequence). V was pared by 5 bases and J by 4 bases, with 12 bases between. The CDR3 totals 13 residues. As DNA, the CDR3 is TGTGCCAGCAGTAGCGGAGGAAGGTACGAGCAGTACTTC. Translation gives CASSSGGRYEQYF.

This chain uses TRBV5-4 with TRBJ2-5, with D possibly matching TRBD1 (6 bases). CDR1 is SGHNT, CDR2 YYREEE, per germline (reference sequence). Trimming took 7 bases from V and 0 from J, leaving 13 bases between them. This CDR3 region has 14 residues. Written as DNA, the CDR3 is TGTGCCAGCTCGACAGGAAAGTACCAAGAGACCCAGTACTTC. This sequence encodes CASSTGKYQETQYF. Together with reference TRBV5-4 and TRBJ2-5, the CDR3 gives the full variable domain: ETGVTQSPTHLIKTRGQQVTLRCSSQSGHNTVSWYQQALGQGPQFIFQYYREEENGRGNFPPRFSGLQFPNYSSELNVNALELDDSALYLCASSTGKYQETQYFGPGTRLLVL.

This chain uses TRBV10-1 with TRBJ2-1; D may correspond to TRBD1 or TRBD2 (5 bases each). CDR3 length equals 11 residues. Per germline, CDR1 WNHNN and CDR2 SYGVQD (reference sequence). V gave up 5 bases and J gave up 9 bases, with 8 bases separating them. CDR3: CASSTGLEQFF. The CDR3 DNA is TGCGCCAGCAGTACGGGGCTTGAGCAGTTCTTC.

The genes are TRBV5-7 and TRBJ2-1; D unresolved. TRBV5-7 is flagged as an ORF with uncertain function. Trimming shortened V by 6 bases and J by 0 bases, and 4 bases separated the two germline ends. The length of the CDR3 is 12 residues. CDR3 sequence reads: CASISSYNEQFF. In DNA form, the CDR3 reads TGTGCCAGCATTAGCTCCTACAATGAGCAGTTCTTC.

The V call is TRBV29-1, the J call TRBJ2-2; no definite D call. Germline V gene lookup returns CDR1 SQVTM and CDR2 ANQGSEA. The CDR3 spans 13 residues. Trimming took off 4 bases at V and 4 bases at J, with 10 bases between the two ends. The CDR3 nucleotides read TGCAGCGTTGTTCGGCCCCTCACCGGGGAGCTGTTTTTT. This codes for CSVVRPLTGELFF.

The rearrangement links TRBV7-3 to TRBJ2-1, with D maybe TRBD2 (6 bases). Germline lookup yields CDR1 SGHTA and CDR2 FQGTGA. The CDR3 consists of 17 residues. The ends were cut back, 3 bases at V and 7 bases at J, with 22 bases in the middle. CDR3 in DNA: TGTGCCAGCAGCTTTTTATCTTCGGCAGGGAGGTGGAATGAGCAGTTCTTC. This codes for CASSFLSSAGRWNEQFF.

The chain couples TRBV6-9 to TRBJ2-3; D perhaps matches TRBD1 (5 bases). The CDR3 has 17 amino acids. In germline, CDR1 is MNHGY, CDR2 SVAAGI. Trimming removed 2 bases from V and 2 bases from J, with 17 bases in between. In nucleotides, the CDR3 is TGTGCCAGCAGTTATGGGATCGGCACAGGAACCACAGATACGCAGTATTTT. Amino acids: CASSYGIGTGTTDTQYF.

The rearrangement joins TRBV7-9 to TRBJ2-5, with 7 bases aligning to TRBD1. Germline-derived CDR1 and CDR2 are SEHNR and FQNEAQ (reference sequence). This CDR3 is 15 amino acids long. V lost 5 bases, J lost 4 bases, and 10 bases stayed unmatched. The CDR3 nucleotides are TGTGCCAGCAGCCCCCCGACAGGGCGGGCAGAGACCCAGTACTTC. It encodes CASSPPTGRAETQYF.

This chain uses TRBV18 with TRBJ2-7; 10 bases agree with TRBD2. The CDR3 length is 16 residues. The ends lost 3 bases at V and 3 bases at J; junction bases unmatched: 8. CDR1 KGHSH and CDR2 LQKENI come from the germline V gene. The CDR3 DNA follows: TGTGCCAGCTCACCGACTTCTAGCGGGAGAGTCTACGAGCAGTACTTC. This codes for CASSPTSSGRVYEQYF. Full variable domain (remainder filled in from reference TRBV18 and TRBJ2-7): NAGVMQNPRHLVRRRGQEARLRCSPMKGHSHVYWYRQLPEEGLKFMVYLQKENIIDESGMPKERFSAEFPKEGPSILRIQQVVRGDSAAYFCASSPTSSGRVYEQYFGPGTRLTVT.